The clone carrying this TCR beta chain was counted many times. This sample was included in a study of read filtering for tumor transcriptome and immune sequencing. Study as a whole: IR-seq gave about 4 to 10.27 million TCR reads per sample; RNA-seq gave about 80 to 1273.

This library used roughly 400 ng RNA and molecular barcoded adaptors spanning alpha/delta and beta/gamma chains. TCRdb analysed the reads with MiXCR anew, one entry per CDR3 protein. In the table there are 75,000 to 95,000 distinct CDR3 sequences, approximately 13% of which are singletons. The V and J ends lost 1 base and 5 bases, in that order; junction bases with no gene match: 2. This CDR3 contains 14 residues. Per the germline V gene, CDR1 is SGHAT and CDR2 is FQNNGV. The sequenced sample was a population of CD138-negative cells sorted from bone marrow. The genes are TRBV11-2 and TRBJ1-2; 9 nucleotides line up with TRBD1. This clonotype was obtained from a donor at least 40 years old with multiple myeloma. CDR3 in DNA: TGTGCCAGCAGCTTAGTGGGACAGGGTTATGGCTACACCTTC. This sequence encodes CASSLVGQGYGYTF.